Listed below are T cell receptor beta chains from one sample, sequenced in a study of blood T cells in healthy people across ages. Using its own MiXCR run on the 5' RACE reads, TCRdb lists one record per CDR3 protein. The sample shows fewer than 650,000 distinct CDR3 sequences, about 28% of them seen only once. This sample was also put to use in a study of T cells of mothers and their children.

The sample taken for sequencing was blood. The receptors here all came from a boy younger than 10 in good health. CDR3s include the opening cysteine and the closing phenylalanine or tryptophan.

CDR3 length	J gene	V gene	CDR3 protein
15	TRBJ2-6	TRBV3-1	CASSQVRQGGNVLTF
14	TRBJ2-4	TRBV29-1	CSALGGGSKNIQYF
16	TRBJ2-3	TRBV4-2	CASSQDYKQGPDTQYF
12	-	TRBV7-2	CASSEFSYEQYF
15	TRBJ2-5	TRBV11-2	CASSFPGGRQETQYF
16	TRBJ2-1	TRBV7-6	CASSKRRGLDRNEQFF
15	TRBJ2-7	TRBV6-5	CASSSGRRGSYEQYF
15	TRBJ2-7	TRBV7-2	CASSLAREGRSEQYF
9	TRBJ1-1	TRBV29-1	CSAQGVAFF
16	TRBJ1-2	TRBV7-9	CASIPPDRASAYGYTF
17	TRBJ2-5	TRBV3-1	CTSSQDLDSGAQETQYF
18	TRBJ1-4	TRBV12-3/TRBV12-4	CASSPSRSSTTTNEKLFF
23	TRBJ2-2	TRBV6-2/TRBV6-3	CASSYPKPGTSGTFYGRTGELFF
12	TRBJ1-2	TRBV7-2	CASSSESYGYTF
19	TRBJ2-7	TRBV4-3	CASSQDLLAGGLSSYEQYF
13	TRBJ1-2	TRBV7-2	CASSLQSGYGYTF